This T cell receptor (beta chain) is drawn from a study of regulatory T cells in long-lasting Graves disease. Combining iRepertoire HTBI primers with Arm-PCR of CDR3 regions, the authors built TCR beta libraries. Each CDR3 protein gets one entry after TCRdb re-called the multiplex PCR reads with MiXCR. The table shows a few hundred thousand distinct CDR3 sequences, with roughly a fifth occurring only once. Findings and limits, study-wide: Whereas roughly 1,000 public clonotypes were shared by new patients, persistent patients shared more, at over 2,500.

The CDR3 sequence is 14 residues long. Trimming removed 5 bases from V and 4 bases from J, with 14 bases in between. Looked up from germline, CDR1 is SGHTA and CDR2 is FQGNSA. This clonotype appeared many times. Its antigen is currently unknown. Described time point: persistent/refractory GD, antithyroid drugs over 5 years with positive TRAb. TCR sequences were obtained from RNA taken from PBMCs. The sample here was peripheral blood mononuclear cells (PBMCs), taken when the disease was refractory, from a patient treated with antithyroid drugs. This chain connects TRBV7-2 to TRBJ2-5, with D perhaps matching TRBD1 (7 bases). The TCR sequence derives from a female donor with Graves disease. Here the CDR3 reads CASSTRQGGETQYF. The CDR3 region has the DNA TGTGCCAGCAGCACCCGACAGGGAGGAGAGACCCAGTACTTC.